This T cell receptor beta chain was captured by sequencing in a study of T cell responses to AZD1222 COVID-19 vaccine. Measured with immunoSEQ multiplex PCR; TCRdb has only the in-frame clones, and not every one. The profile shows 150,000 to 200,000 clones, around nine tenths of them singletons. J lost 4 bases, V lost 6 bases, and 6 bases had no gene match. The CDR3 has 14 amino acids. Germline lookup yields CDR1 MDHEN and CDR2 SYDVKM. The sequencing used peripheral blood, collected on day 0 of AZD1222 vaccination. The source of this sequence is an adult in good health. The chain employs TRBV28 and TRBJ2-7, with 10 bases matching TRBD1. In DNA, the CDR3 is TGTGCCAGCAGGGGACAGGGGAATGGGTACGAGCAGTACTTC. Protein product: CASRGQGNGYEQYF. Full variable domain (rest looked up from reference TRBV28 and TRBJ2-7): DVKVTQSSRYLVKRTGEKVFLECVQDMDHENMFWYRQDPGLGLRLIYFSYDVKMKEKGDIPEGYSVSREKKERFSLILESASTNQTSMYLCASRGQGNGYEQYFGPGTRLTVT.